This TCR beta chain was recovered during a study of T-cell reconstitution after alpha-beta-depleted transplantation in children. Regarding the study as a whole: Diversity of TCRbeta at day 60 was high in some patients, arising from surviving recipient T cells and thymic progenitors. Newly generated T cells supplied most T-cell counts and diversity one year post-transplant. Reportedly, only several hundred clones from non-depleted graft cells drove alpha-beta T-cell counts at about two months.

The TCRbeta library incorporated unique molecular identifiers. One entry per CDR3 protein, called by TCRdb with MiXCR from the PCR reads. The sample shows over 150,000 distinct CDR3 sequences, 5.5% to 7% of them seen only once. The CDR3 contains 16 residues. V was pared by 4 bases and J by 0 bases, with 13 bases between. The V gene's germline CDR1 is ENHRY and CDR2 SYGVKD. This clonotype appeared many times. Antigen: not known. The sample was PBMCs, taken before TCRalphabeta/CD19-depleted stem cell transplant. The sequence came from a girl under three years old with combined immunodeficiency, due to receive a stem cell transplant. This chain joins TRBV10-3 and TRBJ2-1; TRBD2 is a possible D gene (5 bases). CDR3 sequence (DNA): TGTGCCATCAGTGTGATGCGGGCGAGCTCCTACAATGAGCAGTTCTTC. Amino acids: CAISVMRASSYNEQFF.